The 27 T cell receptor beta chains below all came from one sample that was sequenced in a study of cytotoxic CD8 clonotypes in ibrutinib-treated CLL. The method was immunoSEQ multiplex PCR; TCRdb's version includes in-frame clones alone and lacks a portion of them. This sample has some 350,000 clones, with over 55% found just once. The source was PBMCs, collected after 36 months of ibrutinib treatment. These receptors all come from a human donor with chronic lymphocytic leukemia.

The chain joins TRBV2 to TRBJ2-7; D is unclear. CDR3 length: 10 residues. Germline V gives CDR1 SNHLY, CDR2 FYNNEI. The ends were cut back, 4 bases at V and 11 bases at J, with 9 bases in the middle. The chain's CDR3 is CASSGLSEYF. The CDR3 DNA follows: TGTGCCAGCAGTGGGCTTTCGGAGTACTTC.

This clone was picked up one time. The chain recombines TRBV6-1 with TRBJ2-2; 7 bases match TRBD1. V shed 4 bases and J 2 bases; nucleotides not matched to a gene: 7. The CDR3 contains 16 residues. CDR1 and CDR2 (germline): MNHNS, SASEGT. The CDR3 DNA reads TGTGCCAGCAGTGGACCGGGACAGTCCAACACCGGGGAGCTGTTTTTT. It is translated as CASSGPGQSNTGELFF.

The rearrangement uses TRBV5-1 and TRBJ2-7; no clear D. Germline assignment: CDR1 SGHRS and CDR2 YFSETQ. Trimming shortened V by 1 base and J by 2 bases, and 13 bases separated the two germline ends. The CDR3 loop spans 15 amino acids. The CDR3 spells CASSLKPFPTYEQYF. The CDR3 DNA reads as TGCGCCAGCAGCTTGAAACCGTTTCCGACCTACGAGCAGTACTTC.

The rearrangement uses TRBV4-1 and TRBJ2-7; 9 nucleotides align to TRBD2. V dropped 3 bases and J dropped 2; count of bases not matched to a gene: 5. This CDR3 has 15 amino acids. Germline CDR1 reads MGHRA; CDR2 reads YSYEKL. For the CDR3, the DNA is TGCGCCAGCAGCCACGGGGTAGCGGGGGCCTACGAGCAGTACTTC. Translating it yields CASSHGVAGAYEQYF.

The chain employs TRBV2 and TRBJ2-5; 7 bases line up with TRBD1. Germline-derived CDR1 and CDR2 are SNHLY and FYNNEI. After removal of 2 bases from V and 5 bases from J, the junction contained 11 bases not matched to a gene. The CDR3 covers 16 residues. Here the CDR3 reads CASSEYLRQGGETQYF. The CDR3, as DNA: TGTGCCAGCAGTGAATACCTCCGACAGGGCGGCGAGACCCAGTACTTC.

The V and J genes are TRBV27 and TRBJ2-4; 10 bases are shared with TRBD2. With V trimmed by 6 bases and J by 4 bases, 3 bases remained unmatched. The length of the CDR3 is 14 residues. CDR1 is MNHEY and CDR2 is SMNVEV in the germline V gene (reference sequence). The CDR3 DNA is TGTGCCAGCAGGTTAGCGGGAGGTAAAAACATTCAGTACTTC. It is translated as CASRLAGGKNIQYF.

The chain employs TRBV18 and TRBJ1-2, with a weak D call TRBD1 (5 bases). The CDR3 spans 13 residues. V was trimmed by 6 bases and J by 2 bases, leaving 10 bases between them. Germline V gives CDR1 KGHSH, CDR2 LQKENI. The CDR3 here is CASSSDSNYGYTF. DNA of the CDR3: TGTGCCAGCTCGTCAGACAGCAACTATGGCTACACCTTC.

The chain is built from TRBV7-3 and TRBJ2-5; 11 bases are a match to TRBD2. V was pared by 2 bases and J by 4 bases, with 0 bases of the junction left unmatched. The V gene's germline CDR1 is SGHTA and CDR2 FQGTGA. The CDR3 extends over 14 amino acids. CDR3 bases: TGTGCCAGCAGCTTACTAGCGGGAGGAGAGACCCAGTACTTC. Translated: CASSLLAGGETQYF.

This chain connects TRBV6-1 to TRBJ1-2; D may be TRBD1 (5 bases). The CDR3 has 16 residues. Germline CDR1 MNHNS, CDR2 SASEGT. Trimming took off 4 bases at V and 2 bases at J, with 17 bases between the two ends. The CDR3, as DNA: TGTGCCAGCAGTGCCCAATCAGGGTCCTTAAACTATGGCTACACCTTC. Protein product: CASSAQSGSLNYGYTF.

The CDR3, as DNA: TGTGCCAGCTCACCACCGGGGACGGTTTATGGCTACACCTTC. Translated, it gives CASSPPGTVYGYTF. The chain links TRBV18 to TRBJ1-2; the D gene is possibly TRBD1 (5 bases). Trimming shortened V by 0 bases and J by 5 bases, and 10 bases separated the two germline ends. The CDR3 contains 14 residues. Germline CDR1 and CDR2: KGHSH and LQKENI.

This clone was seen a single time. The chain employs TRBV5-6 and TRBJ1-2; D might be TRBD1 (5 bases). From germline, CDR1 is SGHDT and CDR2 YYEEEE. The CDR3 loop spans 16 amino acids. The V end lost 6 bases, the J end lost 4 bases, and 22 bases lay between the germline ends. The CDR3: CASTPEGWSSGYGYTF. Written as DNA, the CDR3 is TGTGCCAGCACCCCGGAGGGGTGGTCTTCGGGCTATGGCTACACCTTC.

The chain combines TRBV4-2 with TRBJ1-3, with 8 nucleotides matching TRBD1. The CDR3 runs 15 residues. Germline CDR1 is LGHNA and CDR2 is YNFKEQ. V lost 1 base to trimming and J lost 8 bases; unmatched junction nucleotides: 7. CDR3 loop: CASSQASGQADTIYF. Written as DNA, the CDR3 is TGTGCCAGCAGCCAAGCATCGGGACAGGCGGACACCATATATTTT.

The rearrangement links TRBV10-1 to TRBJ2-7; TRBD2 matches 11 bases. The CDR3 covers 15 residues. Germline CDR1 is WNHNN and CDR2 is SYGVQD (reference sequence). J lost 3 bases, V lost 4 bases, and 5 bases had no gene match. CDR3 amino acids: CASSAHLAGGYEQYF. As DNA, the CDR3 is TGCGCCAGCAGTGCTCACCTAGCGGGAGGCTACGAGCAGTACTTC.

The chain has TRBV29-1 and TRBJ2-1, with 10 bases matching TRBD2. The CDR3 extends over 18 amino acids. Looked up from germline, CDR1 is SQVTM and CDR2 is ANQGSEA. Germline trimming cut 3 bases from V and 2 bases from J; bases unmatched to any gene: 13. The CDR3 sequence is CSVEMLAGALVPYNEQFF. In nucleotides, the CDR3 is TGCAGCGTTGAGATGCTAGCGGGGGCCCTAGTCCCCTACAATGAGCAGTTCTTC.

V is TRBV29-1 and J is TRBJ2-7; 13 positions agree with TRBD2. Germline CDR1 SQVTM, CDR2 ANQGSEA. The CDR3 length is 13 residues. After removal of 6 bases from V and 7 bases from J, the junction contained 6 bases not matched to a gene. DNA for the CDR3: TGCAGCGTGAGGACTAGCGGGAGAGATGAGCAGTACTTC. Translated: CSVRTSGRDEQYF.

CDR3 protein: CASSRGRGAFF. CDR3 bases: TGTGCCAGCAGCAGGGGCAGGGGAGCTTTCTTT. The gene calls are TRBV25-1 and TRBJ1-1, with a possible D match to TRBD1 (6 bases). The germline V gene encodes CDR1 MGHDK and CDR2 SYGVNS. The CDR3 is 11 amino acids. Trimming removed 6 bases from V and 10 bases from J, with 12 bases in between.

J is TRBJ1-3 and V is TRBV5-1; possibly TRBD1 for D (5 bases). The CDR3 is made up of 19 amino acids. Trimming removed 4 bases from V and 7 bases from J, with 30 bases in between. Germline V gives CDR1 SGHRS, CDR2 YFSETQ. The CDR3 DNA follows: TGCGCCAGCAGCGGCGGGGACCGGGCCGCATACGTTCCTCTTAACACCATATATTTT. Translation: CASSGGDRAAYVPLNTIYF. Full variable domain (rest looked up from reference TRBV5-1 and TRBJ1-3): KAGVTQTPRYLIKTRGQQVTLSCSPISGHRSVSWYQQTPGQGLQFLFEYFSETQRNKGNFPGRFSGRQFSNSRSEMNVSTLELGDSALYLCASSGGDRAAYVPLNTIYFGEGSWLTVV.

This clone was detected only once. The chain is built from TRBV7-2 and TRBJ2-7; 10 nucleotides line up with TRBD2. V was pared by 4 bases and J by 0 bases, with 12 bases of the junction left unmatched. The V gene's germline CDR1 is SGHTA and CDR2 FQGNSA. This CDR3 has 18 amino acids. CDR3 protein: CASSSPPRASGSSYEQYF. In DNA, the CDR3 is TGTGCCAGCAGCTCCCCCCCCCGGGCTAGCGGGAGCTCCTACGAGCAGTACTTC. Full variable domain (rest looked up from reference TRBV7-2 and TRBJ2-7): GAGVSQSPSNKVTEKGKDVELRCDPISGHTALYWYRQSLGQGLEFLIYFQGNSAPDKSGLPSDRFSAERTGGSVSTLTIQRTQQEDSAVYLCASSSPPRASGSSYEQYFGPGTRLTVT.

The DNA for the CDR3 is TGCAGCGTTGAATCCATTTATGGCTACACCTTC. Translated: CSVESIYGYTF. The chain employs TRBV29-1 and TRBJ1-2; D is ambiguous. Trimming removed 2 bases from V and 5 bases from J, with 6 bases in between. This CDR3 comprises 11 residues. CDR1 is SQVTM and CDR2 is ANQGSEA in the germline V gene.

CDR3: CSVWGDRGSYEQYF. Written as DNA, the CDR3 is TGCAGCGTTTGGGGGGACAGGGGTTCCTACGAGCAGTACTTC. The chain couples TRBV29-1 to TRBJ2-7; 10 nucleotides align to TRBD1. The V gene end was trimmed by 5 bases and the J gene end by 1 base; junction bases not matched to a gene: 5. The CDR3 consists of 14 residues. Germline V gene sequence: CDR1 SQVTM, CDR2 ANQGSEA.

This clone was detected once. This rearrangement joins TRBV4-3 to TRBJ2-7; TRBD1 might be the D (5 bases). The CDR3 has 14 residues. Germline V CDR1 and CDR2: LGHNA, YSLEER. Deletions cut 4 bases from V and 7 bases from J, with 17 bases between. CDR3 DNA sequence: TGCGCCAGCAGCCCCCTCGGTAGGGGCGCGGAGCAGTACTTC. Translated: CASSPLGRGAEQYF.

CDR3 DNA sequence: TGTGCCAGCAGCTTAGAATGGTCCGGACCCTACGAGCAGTACTTC. Translation gives CASSLEWSGPYEQYF. J is TRBJ2-7 and V is TRBV7-2; D is unclear. The CDR3 sequence is 15 residues long. Trimming took 1 base from V and 2 from J, leaving 12 bases between them. CDR1 and CDR2 from the germline V gene are SGHTA and FQGNSA.

V usage is TRBV20-1 and J usage is TRBJ2-1, with 11 nucleotides matching TRBD2. CDR3 length: 11 amino acids. CDR1 is DFQATT, CDR2 SNEGSKA, per germline (reference sequence). V lost 8 bases and J lost 13; bases outside the gene matches: 7. In DNA, the CDR3 is TGCAGTTCAAAAACTAGCGGGAGACAGTTCTTC. It specifies CSSKTSGRQFF.

V and J are TRBV15 and TRBJ1-3; D unclear. Trimming pared 2 bases from V and 2 bases from J, leaving 10 bases between. There are 15 residues in the CDR3. Germline CDR1 is LNHNV and CDR2 is YYDKDF (reference sequence). For the CDR3, the DNA is TGTGCCACCAGCAGACGGGATGCGCCTGGAAACACCATATATTTT. Amino acid sequence: CATSRRDAPGNTIYF. The whole variable domain, remainder taken from reference TRBV15 and TRBJ1-3, is DAMVIQNPRYQVTQFGKPVTLSCSQTLNHNVMYWYQQKSSQAPKLLFHYYDKDFNNEADTPDNFQSRRPNTSFCFLDIRSPGLGDTAMYLCATSRRDAPGNTIYFGEGSWLTVV.

This sequence joins TRBV29-1 and TRBJ1-2; 8 bases are shared with TRBD1. J gave up 4 bases and V 7 bases, and 5 bases lay outside the gene matches. From germline, CDR1 is SQVTM and CDR2 ANQGSEA. CDR3 length: 12 amino acids. This CDR3 is CSASGQGYGYTF. Written as DNA, the CDR3 is TGCAGCGCCTCAGGACAGGGCTATGGCTACACCTTC.

V gene TRBV4-3 combines with J gene TRBJ2-7, with D uncertain. Germline loops: CDR1 LGHNA, CDR2 YSLEER. The CDR3 extends over 13 amino acids. V was trimmed by 0 bases and J by 3 bases, leaving 6 bases between them. CDR3 bases: TGCGCCAGCAGCCAAGAGCGCAGCTACGAGCAGTACTTC. This sequence encodes CASSQERSYEQYF.

This chain connects TRBV5-1 to TRBJ2-5, with a possible D match to TRBD1 (6 bases). V was shortened by 5 bases and J by 2 bases, with 13 bases between the two germline ends. The CDR3 totals 14 residues. Looked up from germline, CDR1 is SGHRS and CDR2 is YFSETQ. CDR3 DNA: TGCGCCAGCAGACAGGGTACCACACAAGAGACCCAGTACTTC. Its protein is CASRQGTTQETQYF. Variable domain in full (rest from reference TRBV5-1 and TRBJ2-5): KAGVTQTPRYLIKTRGQQVTLSCSPISGHRSVSWYQQTPGQGLQFLFEYFSETQRNKGNFPGRFSGRQFSNSRSEMNVSTLELGDSALYLCASRQGTTQETQYFGPGTRLLVL.